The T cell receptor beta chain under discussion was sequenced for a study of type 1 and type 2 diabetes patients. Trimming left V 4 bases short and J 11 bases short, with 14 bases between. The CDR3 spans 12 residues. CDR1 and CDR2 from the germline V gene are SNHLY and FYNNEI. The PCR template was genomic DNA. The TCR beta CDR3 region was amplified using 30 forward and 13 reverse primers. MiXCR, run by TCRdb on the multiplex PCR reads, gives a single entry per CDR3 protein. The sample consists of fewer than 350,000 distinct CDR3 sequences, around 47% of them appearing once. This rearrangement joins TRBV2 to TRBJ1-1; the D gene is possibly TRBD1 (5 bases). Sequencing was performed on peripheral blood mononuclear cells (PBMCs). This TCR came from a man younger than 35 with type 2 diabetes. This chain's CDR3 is CASSASGLLAFF. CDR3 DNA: TGTGCCAGCAGTGCCTCAGGGTTGCTTGCTTTCTTT. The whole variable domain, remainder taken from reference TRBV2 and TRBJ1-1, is EPEVTQTPSHQVTQMGQEVILRCVPISNHLYFYWYRQILGQKVEFLVSFYNNEISEKSEIFDDQFSVERPDGSNFTLKIRSTKLEDSAMYFCASSASGLLAFFGQGTRLTVV.